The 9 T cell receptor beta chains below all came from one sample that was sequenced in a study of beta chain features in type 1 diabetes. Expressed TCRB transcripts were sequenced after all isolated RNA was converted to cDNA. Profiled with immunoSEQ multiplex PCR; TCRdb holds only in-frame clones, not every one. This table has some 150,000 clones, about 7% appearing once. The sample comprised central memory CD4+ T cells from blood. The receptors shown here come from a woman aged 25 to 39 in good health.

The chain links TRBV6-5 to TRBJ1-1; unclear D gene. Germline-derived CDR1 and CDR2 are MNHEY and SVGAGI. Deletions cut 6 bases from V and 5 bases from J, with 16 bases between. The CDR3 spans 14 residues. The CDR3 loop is CASSRGEGKTEAFF. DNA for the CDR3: TGTGCCAGCAGCCGAGGTGAAGGAAAGACTGAAGCTTTCTTT.

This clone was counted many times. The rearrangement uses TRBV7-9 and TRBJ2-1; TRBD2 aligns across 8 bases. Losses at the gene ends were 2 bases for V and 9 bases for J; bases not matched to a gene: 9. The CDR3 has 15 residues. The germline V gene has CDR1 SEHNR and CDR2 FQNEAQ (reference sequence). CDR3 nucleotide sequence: TGTGCCAGCAGCTTAAGGCTAGCGGGTATAGGTGAGCAGTTCTTC. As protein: CASSLRLAGIGEQFF.

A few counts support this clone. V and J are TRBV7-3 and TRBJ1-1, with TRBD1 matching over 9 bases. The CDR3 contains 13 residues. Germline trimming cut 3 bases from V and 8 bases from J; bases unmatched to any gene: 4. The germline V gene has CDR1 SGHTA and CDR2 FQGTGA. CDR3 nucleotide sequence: TGTGCCAGCAGCTTCCGGGACAGGGCGGAAGCTTTCTTT. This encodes CASSFRDRAEAFF. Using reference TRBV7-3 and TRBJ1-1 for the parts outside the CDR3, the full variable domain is GAGVSQTPSNKVTEKGKYVELRCDPISGHTALYWYRQSLGQGPEFLIYFQGTGAADDSGLPNDRFFAVRPEGSVSTLKIQRTERGDSAVYLCASSFRDRAEAFFGQGTRLTVV.

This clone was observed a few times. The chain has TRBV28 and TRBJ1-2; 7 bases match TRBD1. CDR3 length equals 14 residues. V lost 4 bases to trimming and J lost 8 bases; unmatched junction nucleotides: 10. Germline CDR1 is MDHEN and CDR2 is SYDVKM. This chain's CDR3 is CASSSTGSGGGYTF. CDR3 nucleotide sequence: TGTGCCAGCAGTTCGACAGGGTCCGGCGGCGGCTACACCTTC.

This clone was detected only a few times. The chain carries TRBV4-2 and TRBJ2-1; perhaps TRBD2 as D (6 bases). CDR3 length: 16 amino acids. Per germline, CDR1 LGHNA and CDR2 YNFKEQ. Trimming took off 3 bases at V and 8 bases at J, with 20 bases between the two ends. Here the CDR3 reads CASSHLLPGDGDEQFF. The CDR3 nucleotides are TGTGCCAGCAGCCACTTATTACCGGGAGACGGGGATGAGCAGTTCTTC.

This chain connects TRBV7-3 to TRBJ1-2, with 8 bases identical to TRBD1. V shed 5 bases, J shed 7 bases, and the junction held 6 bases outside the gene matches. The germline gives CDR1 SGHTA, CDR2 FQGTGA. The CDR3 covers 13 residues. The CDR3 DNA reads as TGTGCCAGCAGCACCCGGACAGGGCTTGGCTACACCTTC. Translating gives CASSTRTGLGYTF.

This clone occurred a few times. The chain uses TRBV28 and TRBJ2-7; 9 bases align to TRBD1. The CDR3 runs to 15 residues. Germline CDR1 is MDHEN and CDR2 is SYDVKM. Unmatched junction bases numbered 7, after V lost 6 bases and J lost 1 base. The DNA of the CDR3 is TGTGCCAGCAGCTTACAGGGGGCACTGTCCTACGAGCAGTACTTC. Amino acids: CASSLQGALSYEQYF. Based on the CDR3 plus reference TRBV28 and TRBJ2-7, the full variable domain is DVKVTQSSRYLVKRTGEKVFLECVQDMDHENMFWYRQDPGLGLRLIYFSYDVKMKEKGDIPEGYSVSREKKERFSLILESASTNQTSMYLCASSLQGALSYEQYFGPGTRLTVT.

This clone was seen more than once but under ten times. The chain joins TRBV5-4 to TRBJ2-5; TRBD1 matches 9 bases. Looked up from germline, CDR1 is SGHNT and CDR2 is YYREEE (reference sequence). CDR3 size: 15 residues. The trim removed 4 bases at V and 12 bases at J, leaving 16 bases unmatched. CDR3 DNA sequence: TGTGCCAGCAGCGCGAGCAAGGGACAGGGTTATGGAGAGTACTTC. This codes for CASSASKGQGYGEYF.

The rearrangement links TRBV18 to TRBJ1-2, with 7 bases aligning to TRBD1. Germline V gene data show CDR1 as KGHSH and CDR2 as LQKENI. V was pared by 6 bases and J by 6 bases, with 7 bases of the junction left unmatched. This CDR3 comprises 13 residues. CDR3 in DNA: TGTGCCAGCTCGCTTCGACAGGGAAATGGCTACACCTTC. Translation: CASSLRQGNGYTF.